Listed below are T cell receptor beta chains from one sample, sequenced in a study of cytomegalovirus exposure and HLA in healthy donors. Libraries were prepared by immunoSEQ multiplex PCR; TCRdb keeps only in-frame clonotypes and omits some of them. Among roughly 140,000 clones, 76% were seen once, and the ten largest hold approximately 4%. Sequencing was done on a sample of PBMCs. The receptors come from a man younger than 35 in good health and CMV-seronegative. Each CDR3 is given without its conserved first and last residue.

j_call,cdr3_length,v_call,cdr3_aa
TRBJ2-2,12,TRBV9,ASSVELAGRELF
TRBJ1-2,11,TRBV11-3,ASSSPTGFGYT
TRBJ1-2,11,TRBV2,ASSESGRYGYT
TRBJ2-1,17,TRBV19,ASSIFAIPLAGSYNEQF
TRBJ1-6,15,TRBV4-2,ASSQEPTGGKNSPLH
TRBJ2-1,13,TRBV6-5,ASSRAGGLYNEQF
TRBJ1-5,12,TRBV6-1,ASIPRQGSQPQH
TRBJ1-2,13,TRBV6-1,ASSAGQSNNYGYT
TRBJ2-3,13,TRBV6-6,ASIDRGGAIDTQY
TRBJ2-1,12,TRBV19,ASTPRDRYNEQF
TRBJ2-5,12,TRBV7-2,ASSLRDRQETQY
TRBJ2-7,15,TRBV1,TSSQARLAEDSYEQY
TRBJ2-7,11,TRBV30,AWTGGALYEQY
TRBJ1-1,8,TRBV20-1,SAPHTEAF
TRBJ2-5,11,TRBV30,AWSLAGVKTQY
TRBJ1-5,12,TRBV2,ASSATNSNQPQH